A selection of T cell receptor beta chains follows, all from one sample in a study of CD8+ T cells in alopecia areata. Assay: immunoSEQ multiplex PCR; the TCRdb copy retains only in-frame clones and omits some. In the table there are around 120,000 clones, roughly 50% of which are singletons. This specimen was CD8+ T cells sorted from blood, taken at week 4, from a patient treated with tofacitinib. These receptors came from a human donor with alopecia areata. CDR3s include the opening cysteine and the closing phenylalanine or tryptophan. D genes are given only for firm matches. Rows give clone size only sometimes, using once, few, many, or a class for an expanded clone.

j_gene | d_gene | v_gene | abundance | CDR3nt | CDR3aa
TRBJ2-7 | - | TRBV30 | - | TGTGCCTGGGGCCCTGGTTACTCCTACGAGCAGTACTTC | CAWGPGYSYEQYF
TRBJ2-1 | - | TRBV27 | - | TGTGCCAGCAGTTTCAATAGTGGGAATAATGAGCAGTTCTTC | CASSFNSGNNEQFF
TRBJ1-5 | - | TRBV27 | - | TGTGCCAGCAGTTTTTACGGTAGCAATCAGCCCCAGCATTTT | CASSFYGSNQPQHF
TRBJ2-1 | - | TRBV30 | - | TGTGCCTGGGGACAGAGCTCCTACAATGAGCAGTTCTTC | CAWGQSSYNEQFF
TRBJ2-1 | TRBD1 | TRBV30 | once | TGTGCCTGGAGTGTAACCGGGACAGAATACAATGAGCAGTTCTTC | CAWSVTGTEYNEQFF
TRBJ2-7 | TRBD2 | TRBV29-1 | - | TGCAGCGTTGTACCCCTTGGGCGGGGGGACGAGCAGTACTTC | CSVVPLGRGDEQYF
TRBJ2-2 | TRBD2 | TRBV7-9 | - | TGTGCCAGCAGCGCAGCGGGGGGGCTGGCCGGGGAGCTGTCTTTT | CASSAAGGLAGELSF
TRBJ2-5 | TRBD1 | TRBV18 | - | TGTGCCAGCTCACCTTGGGACAGGGGATATTTGGAGACCCAGTACTTC | CASSPWDRGYLETQYF
TRBJ1-2 | TRBD1 | TRBV30 | once | TGTGCCCGGACGGGACAGGGAATTAGCTACACCTTC | CARTGQGISYTF
TRBJ1-1 | - | TRBV7-9 | - | TGTGCCAGCAGCTTCGACCCCGACGGAGAAGCCCCGTATGAAGCTTTCTTT | CASSFDPDGEAPYEAFF
TRBJ1-1 | - | TRBV27 | - | TGTGCCAGCAGTTTATTCGGGAACACTGAAGCTTTCTTT | CASSLFGNTEAFF
TRBJ2-7 | - | TRBV7-8 | few | TGTGCCAGCAGCCCGAGCTCCTACGAGCAGTACTTC | CASSPSSYEQYF
TRBJ2-3 | - | TRBV4-1 | - | TGCGCCAGCAGCCAAGAAATCACAGATACGCAGTATTTT | CASSQEITDTQYF
TRBJ2-1 | - | TRBV4-3 | few | TGCGCCAGCAGCCTACACAACAGGGAGAAGTACAATGAGCAGTTCTTC | CASSLHNREKYNEQFF
TRBJ2-2 | - | TRBV9 | - | TGTGCCAGCAGCGTCGGGGAGACGAACACCGGGGAGCTGTTTTTT | CASSVGETNTGELFF
TRBJ2-3 | - | TRBV6-4 | - | TGTGCCAGCAGTGACGGGGGGGCCACAGATACGCAGTATTTT | CASSDGGATDTQYF
TRBJ2-1 | TRBD2 | TRBV19 | - | TGTGCCAGCCAATCCTATGAGGCTAGCGGGTCTTCCTACAATGAGCAGTTCTTC | CASQSYEASGSSYNEQFF
TRBJ1-4 | - | TRBV15 | - | TGTGCCACCATGGGTGATGATGAAAAACTGTTTTTT | CATMGDDEKLFF
TRBJ1-1 | - | TRBV29-1 | few | TGCAGCGTTACCCCAGGGCCGAACACTGAAGCTTTCTTT | CSVTPGPNTEAFF
TRBJ1-1 | - | TRBV30 | few | TGTGCCTGGAGTCTGAGGGTTGAAGCTTTCTTT | CAWSLRVEAFF